Below are 13 T cell receptor beta chains sequenced from a single sample in a study of control samples from healthy donors and cancer patients. The method was immunoSEQ multiplex PCR; TCRdb's version includes in-frame clones alone and lacks a portion of them. The sample holds about 71,000 clones; nearly 90% are singletons and the top ten take 15% to 20%. The sequenced material came from PBMCs. All receptors come from a man aged 60-69 years with lung cancer.

V and J are TRBV11-3 and TRBJ1-6; D remains ambiguous. Germline CDR1 SGHNT, CDR2 YENEEA. The V end lost 5 bases, the J end lost 8 bases, and 13 bases lay between the germline ends. The CDR3 is 14 amino acids. This chain's CDR3 is CASSPQKNHSPLHF. DNA of the CDR3: TGTGCCAGCAGCCCCCAGAAAAACCATTCACCCCTCCACTTT.

This chain joins TRBV27 and TRBJ2-7; the D gene is possibly TRBD1 (6 bases). V was clipped by 7 bases and J by 0 bases, with 16 bases between them. The CDR3 loop spans 15 amino acids. Germline assignment: CDR1 MNHEY and CDR2 SMNVEV (reference sequence). In DNA form, the CDR3 reads TGTGCCAGCATCTCCAACCAAGGGGGCTCCTACGAGCAGTACTTC. Translation gives CASISNQGGSYEQYF.

This chain links TRBV29-1 with TRBJ2-5, with a tentative D call TRBD1 (6 bases). CDR1 and CDR2 from the germline V gene are SQVTM and ANQGSEA. The CDR3 is 15 amino acids. The V end was cut by 8 bases, the J end by 0 bases, with 19 bases between. The CDR3 bases are TGCAGCACCCCCGGAGGAACAGGGAACCAAGAGACCCAGTACTTC. It translates to CSTPGGTGNQETQYF.

The rearrangement links TRBV3-1 (or the pseudogene TRBV3-2) to TRBJ2-7, with TRBD1 identical over 9 bases. CDR3 length equals 15 residues. Looked up from germline, CDR1 is LGHDT and CDR2 is YNNKEL (reference sequence). Losses at the gene ends were 3 bases for V and 1 base for J; bases not matched to a gene: 4. The DNA of the CDR3 is TGTGCCAGCAGCCAGGCCGGGACAGGGTCCTACGAGCAGTACTTC. Its translation is CASSQAGTGSYEQYF.

This chain connects TRBV24-1 to TRBJ2-2, with D unclear. V gave up 10 bases and J gave up 6 bases, with 8 bases separating them. Germline V gene data show CDR1 as KGHDR and CDR2 as SFDVKD. This CDR3 is 11 amino acids long. CDR3 nucleotides: TGTGCCACTTCTGAGGCCGGGGAGCTGTTTTTT. Protein product: CATSEAGELFF.

A few counts support this clone. The rearrangement links TRBV13 to TRBJ2-1; TRBD1 agrees at 7 bases. The CDR3 sequence is 14 residues long. V trimming: 4 bases; J trimming: 5 bases; junction bases outside the gene matches: 5. Germline assignment: CDR1 PRHDT and CDR2 FYEKMQ (reference sequence). The chain's CDR3 is CASSSWDRNNEQFF. As DNA, the CDR3 is TGTGCCAGCAGCTCTTGGGACAGAAACAATGAGCAGTTCTTC. The full variable domain, in which reference TRBV13 and TRBJ2-1 provide the parts outside the CDR3, is AAGVIQSPRHLIKEKRETATLKCYPIPRHDTVYWYQQGPGQDPQFLISFYEKMQSDKGSIPDRFSAQQFSDYHSELNMSSLELGDSALYFCASSSWDRNNEQFFGPGTRLTVL.

In its sample, this clone was seen once. J is TRBJ2-1 and V is TRBV5-1; 8 bases line up with TRBD1. Germline loops: CDR1 SGHRS, CDR2 YFSETQ. The CDR3 covers 13 residues. After removal of 3 bases from V and 8 bases from J, the junction contained 4 bases not matched to a gene. CDR3 bases: TGCGCCAGCAGCTCGTTGGACAGGGATGAGCAGTTCTTC. This translates into CASSSLDRDEQFF.

V is TRBV4-1 and J is TRBJ1-2; D uncertain. CDR3 length: 16 residues. Trimming shortened V by 2 bases and J by 2 bases, and 15 bases separated the two germline ends. In germline, CDR1 is MGHRA, CDR2 YSYEKL. DNA for the CDR3: TGCGCCAGCAGCCAATCCCAGCCTCAAAACAACTATGGCTACACCTTC. This codes for CASSQSQPQNNYGYTF.

The CDR3 reads CASSLGRGALNYGYTF. CDR3 nucleotide sequence: TGTGCCAGCAGCTTAGGGCGGGGGGCGTTAAACTATGGCTACACCTTC. The genes are TRBV13 and TRBJ1-2, with a weak D call TRBD1 (6 bases). The CDR3 extends over 16 amino acids. Germline V lookup: CDR1 PRHDT, CDR2 FYEKMQ (reference sequence). Trimming shortened V by 0 bases and J by 2 bases, and 13 bases separated the two germline ends.

This sequence joins TRBV7-9 and TRBJ1-3; D unclear. The CDR3 length is 12 residues. In germline, CDR1 is SEHNR, CDR2 FQNEAQ (reference sequence). Trimming left V 2 bases short and J 3 bases short, with 2 bases between. CDR3 amino acids: CASSLNGNTIYF. In DNA form, the CDR3 reads TGTGCCAGCAGCTTAAATGGAAACACCATATATTTT.

This chain connects TRBV27 to TRBJ1-2; D not resolved. V was cut by 5 bases and J by 3 bases, with 22 bases left in between. Per germline, CDR1 MNHEY and CDR2 SMNVEV (reference sequence). This CDR3 contains 17 residues. The CDR3 reads CASSPTNERSLYYGYTF. The CDR3 coding sequence is TGTGCCAGCAGTCCGACTAATGAAAGGAGCCTCTACTATGGCTACACCTTC.

The chain couples TRBV15 to TRBJ2-1; 7 bases agree with TRBD1. Germline V gene data show CDR1 as LNHNV and CDR2 as YYDKDF (reference sequence). There are 16 residues in the CDR3. V was clipped by 0 bases and J by 7 bases; unmatched bases: 9. CDR3 sequence reads: CATSRERNRGWNEQFF. The CDR3, as DNA: TGTGCCACCAGCAGAGAAAGGAACAGGGGCTGGAATGAGCAGTTCTTC. The whole variable domain, remainder taken from reference TRBV15 and TRBJ2-1, is DAMVIQNPRYQVTQFGKPVTLSCSQTLNHNVMYWYQQKSSQAPKLLFHYYDKDFNNEADTPDNFQSRRPNTSFCFLDIRSPGLGDTAMYLCATSRERNRGWNEQFFGPGTRLTVL.

This clone was observed a handful of times. CDR3: CASSLDMGSNQPQHF. CDR3 coding DNA: TGTGCCAGCAGCTTAGATATGGGTAGCAATCAGCCCCAGCATTTT. This chain uses TRBV7-6 with TRBJ1-5; no firm D call. In germline, CDR1 is SGHVS, CDR2 FNYEAQ. The CDR3 is made up of 15 amino acids. Trimming removed 1 base at V and 0 bases at J, with 7 bases between.